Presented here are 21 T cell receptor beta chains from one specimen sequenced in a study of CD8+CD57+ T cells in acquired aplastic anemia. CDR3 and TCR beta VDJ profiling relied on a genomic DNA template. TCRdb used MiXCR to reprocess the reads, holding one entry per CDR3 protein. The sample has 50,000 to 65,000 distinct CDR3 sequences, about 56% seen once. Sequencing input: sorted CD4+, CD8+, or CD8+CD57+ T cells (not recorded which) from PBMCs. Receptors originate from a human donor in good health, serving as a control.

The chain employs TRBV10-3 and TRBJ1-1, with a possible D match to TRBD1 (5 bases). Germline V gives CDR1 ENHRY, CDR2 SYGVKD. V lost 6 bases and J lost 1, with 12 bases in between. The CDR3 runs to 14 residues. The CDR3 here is CAISRDEANTEAFF. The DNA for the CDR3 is TGTGCCATCAGCCGGGACGAAGCGAACACTGAAGCTTTCTTT.

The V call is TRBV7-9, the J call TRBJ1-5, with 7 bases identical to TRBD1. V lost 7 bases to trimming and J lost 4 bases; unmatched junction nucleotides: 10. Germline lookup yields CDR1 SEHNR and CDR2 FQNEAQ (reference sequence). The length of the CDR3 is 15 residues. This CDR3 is CASTSLRGHNQPQHF. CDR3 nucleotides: TGTGCCAGCACCAGTCTAAGGGGGCATAATCAGCCCCAGCATTTT.

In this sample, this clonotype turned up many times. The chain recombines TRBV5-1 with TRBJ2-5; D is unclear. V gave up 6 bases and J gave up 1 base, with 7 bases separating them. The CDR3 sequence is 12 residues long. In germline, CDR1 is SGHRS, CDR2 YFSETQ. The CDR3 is CASTYSQETQYF. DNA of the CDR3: TGCGCCAGCACATACAGCCAAGAGACCCAGTACTTC.

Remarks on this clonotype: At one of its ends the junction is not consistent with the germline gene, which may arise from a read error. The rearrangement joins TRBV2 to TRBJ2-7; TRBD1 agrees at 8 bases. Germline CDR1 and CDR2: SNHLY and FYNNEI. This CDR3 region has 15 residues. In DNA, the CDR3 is TGTGCCAGCAGTCTACAGGGGGATGGAACCTACGAGCGGTACTTC. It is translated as CASSLQGDGTYERYF. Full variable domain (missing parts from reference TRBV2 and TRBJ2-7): EPEVTQTPSHQVTQMGQEVILRCVPISNHLYFYWYRQILGQKVEFLVSFYNNEISEKSEIFDDQFSVERPDGSNFTLKIRSTKLEDSAMYFCASSLQGDGTYERYFGPGTRLTVT.

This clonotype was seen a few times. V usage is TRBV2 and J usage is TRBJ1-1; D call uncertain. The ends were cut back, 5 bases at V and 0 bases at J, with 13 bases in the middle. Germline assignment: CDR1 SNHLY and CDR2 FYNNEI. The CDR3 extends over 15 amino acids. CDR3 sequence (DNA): TGTGCCAGCAGTTTAGAGTCTTCACTGAACACTGAAGCTTTCTTT. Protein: CASSLESSLNTEAFF.

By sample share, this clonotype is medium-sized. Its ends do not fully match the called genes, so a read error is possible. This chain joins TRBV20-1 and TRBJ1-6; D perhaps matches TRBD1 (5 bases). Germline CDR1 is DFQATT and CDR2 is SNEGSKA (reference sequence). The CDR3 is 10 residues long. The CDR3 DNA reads TGCAGTGCTAGCCCAGGGCCGGCAGGGTTT. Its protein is CSASPGPAGF.

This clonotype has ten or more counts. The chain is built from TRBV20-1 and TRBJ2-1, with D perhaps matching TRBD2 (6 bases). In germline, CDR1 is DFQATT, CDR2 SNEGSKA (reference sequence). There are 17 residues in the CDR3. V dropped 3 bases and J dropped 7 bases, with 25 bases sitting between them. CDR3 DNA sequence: TGCAGTGCTAGGAGTTTGAGCGGGCCCACCTTTACGAATGAGCAGTTCTTC. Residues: CSARSLSGPTFTNEQFF.

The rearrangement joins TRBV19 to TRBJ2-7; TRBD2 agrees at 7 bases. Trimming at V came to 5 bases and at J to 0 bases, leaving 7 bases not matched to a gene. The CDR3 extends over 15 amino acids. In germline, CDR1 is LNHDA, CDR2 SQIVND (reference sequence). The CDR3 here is CASSPRAGTSYEQYF. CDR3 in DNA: TGTGCCAGTAGTCCCCGAGCGGGAACCTCCTACGAGCAGTACTTC.

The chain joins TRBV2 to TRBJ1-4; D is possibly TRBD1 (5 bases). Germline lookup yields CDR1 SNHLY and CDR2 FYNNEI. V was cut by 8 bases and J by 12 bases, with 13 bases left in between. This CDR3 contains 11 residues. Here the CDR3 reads CASAGTVELFF. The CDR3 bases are TGTGCCAGCGCGGGGACGGTTGAACTGTTTTTT.

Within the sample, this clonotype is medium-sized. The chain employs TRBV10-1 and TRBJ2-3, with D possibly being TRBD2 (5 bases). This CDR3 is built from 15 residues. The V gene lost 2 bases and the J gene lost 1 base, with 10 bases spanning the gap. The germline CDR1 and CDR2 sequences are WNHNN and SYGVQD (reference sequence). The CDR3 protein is CASSEGGAGTDTQYF. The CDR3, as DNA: TGCGCCAGCAGTGAGGGCGGAGCGGGCACAGATACGCAGTATTTT.

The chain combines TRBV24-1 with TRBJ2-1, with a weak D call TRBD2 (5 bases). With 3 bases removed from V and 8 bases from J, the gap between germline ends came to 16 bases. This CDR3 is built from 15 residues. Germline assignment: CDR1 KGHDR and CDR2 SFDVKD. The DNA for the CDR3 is TGTGCCACCAGTGATACGGCTAACGGGATCTATGAGCAGTTCTTC. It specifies CATSDTANGIYEQFF.

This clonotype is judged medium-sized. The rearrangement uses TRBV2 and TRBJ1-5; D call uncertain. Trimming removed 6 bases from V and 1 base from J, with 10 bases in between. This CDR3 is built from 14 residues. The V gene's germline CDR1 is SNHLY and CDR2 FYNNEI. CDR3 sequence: CASSRGSSNQPQHF. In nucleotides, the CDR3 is TGTGCCAGCAGCCGGGGTTCAAGCAATCAGCCCCAGCATTTT.

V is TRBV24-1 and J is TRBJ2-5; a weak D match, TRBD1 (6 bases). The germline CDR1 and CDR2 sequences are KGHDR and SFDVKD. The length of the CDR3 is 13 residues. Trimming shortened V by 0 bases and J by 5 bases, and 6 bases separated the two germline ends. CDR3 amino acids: CATSDLRGETQYF. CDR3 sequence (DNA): TGTGCCACCAGTGATTTGAGGGGGGAGACCCAGTACTTC.

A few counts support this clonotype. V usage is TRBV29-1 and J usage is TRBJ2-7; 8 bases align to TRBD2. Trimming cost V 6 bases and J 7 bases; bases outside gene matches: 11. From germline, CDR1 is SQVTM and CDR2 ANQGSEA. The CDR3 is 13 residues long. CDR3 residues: CSVAQGLGSEQYF. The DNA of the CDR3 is TGCAGCGTCGCTCAGGGACTAGGGAGTGAGCAGTACTTC.

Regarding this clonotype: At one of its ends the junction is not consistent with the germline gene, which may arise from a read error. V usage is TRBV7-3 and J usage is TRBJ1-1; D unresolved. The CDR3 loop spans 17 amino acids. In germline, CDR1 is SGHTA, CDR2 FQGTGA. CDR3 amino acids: CASSSTDGGYGSTEAFF. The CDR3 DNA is TGTGCCAGCAGCTCTACGGACGGCGGATATGGGAGCACTGAGGCTTTCTTT.

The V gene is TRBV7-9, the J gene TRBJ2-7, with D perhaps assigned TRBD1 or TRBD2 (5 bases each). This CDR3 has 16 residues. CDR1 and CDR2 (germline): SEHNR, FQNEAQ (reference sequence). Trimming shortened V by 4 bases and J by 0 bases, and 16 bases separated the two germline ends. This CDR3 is CASSSVSRGSSYEQYF. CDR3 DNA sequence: TGTGCCAGCAGCTCCGTTTCGAGGGGTAGCTCCTACGAGCAGTACTTC.

CDR3 residues: CASTRDKAGKYEQYF. The CDR3, as DNA: TGCGCCAGCACCCGGGACAAGGCGGGAAAGTACGAGCAGTACTTC. V usage is TRBV5-1 and J usage is TRBJ2-7; D may match TRBD1 or TRBD2 (6 bases each). Trimming shortened V by 6 bases and J by 4 bases, and 20 bases separated the two germline ends. In germline, CDR1 is SGHRS, CDR2 YFSETQ. This CDR3 is 15 amino acids long.

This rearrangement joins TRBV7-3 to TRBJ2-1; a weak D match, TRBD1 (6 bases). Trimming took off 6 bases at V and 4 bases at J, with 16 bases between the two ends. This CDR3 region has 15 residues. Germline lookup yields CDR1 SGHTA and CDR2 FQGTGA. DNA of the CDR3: TGTGCCAGCAGACGAACAGGGTCCCCTTACAATGAGCAGTTCTTC. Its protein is CASRRTGSPYNEQFF.

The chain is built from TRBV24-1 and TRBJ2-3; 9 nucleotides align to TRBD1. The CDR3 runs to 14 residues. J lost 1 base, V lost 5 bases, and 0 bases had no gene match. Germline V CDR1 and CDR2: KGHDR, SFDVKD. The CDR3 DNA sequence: TGTGCCACCAGTGGGGACAGGGGCACAGATACGCAGTATTTT. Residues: CATSGDRGTDTQYF.

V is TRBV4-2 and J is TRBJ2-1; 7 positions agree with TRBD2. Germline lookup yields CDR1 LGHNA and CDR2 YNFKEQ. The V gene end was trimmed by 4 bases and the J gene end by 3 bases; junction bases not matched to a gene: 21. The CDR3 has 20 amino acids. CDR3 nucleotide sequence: TGTGCCAGCAGCCCGTACTTGACAAGGGTGGCACGGGGGGTCTACAATGAGCAGTTCTTC. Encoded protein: CASSPYLTRVARGVYNEQFF.

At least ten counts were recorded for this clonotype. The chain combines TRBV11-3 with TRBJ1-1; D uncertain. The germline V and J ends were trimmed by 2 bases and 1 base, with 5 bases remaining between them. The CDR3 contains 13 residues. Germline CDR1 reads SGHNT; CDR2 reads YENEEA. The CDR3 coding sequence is TGTGCCAGCAGCTTACAGCAGAACACTGAAGCTTTCTTT. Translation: CASSLQQNTEAFF.